This entry lists 12 T cell receptor beta chains sequenced from one sample in a study of blood T cells in healthy people across ages. Through a sample-barcoded 5' primer and a J-beta primer mix, a second PCR was run for roughly 6 to 12 cycles. Each CDR3 protein is one row after TCRdb ran MiXCR on the 5' RACE reads. In the table there are approximately 800,000 distinct CDR3 sequences, 46% of which are singletons. Sequences were obtained from blood. These receptor sequences come from a man at least 80 years old in good health.

The CDR3 DNA follows: TGTGCCAGCAGCGGACACGCACAAGAGACCCAGTACTTC. It yields the protein CASSGHAQETQYF. The rearrangement links TRBV6-5 to TRBJ2-5, with a possible D match to TRBD1 (5 bases). The CDR3 spans 13 residues. V lost 6 bases and J 2 bases, leaving 10 bases between the germline ends. The germline V gene has CDR1 MNHEY and CDR2 SVGAGI.

The chain employs TRBV7-2 and TRBJ2-1; TRBD2 matches at 10 bases. CDR1 and CDR2 from the germline V gene are SGHTA and FQGNSA. This CDR3 is built from 15 residues. The ends lost 1 base at V and 8 bases at J; junction bases unmatched: 5. CDR3 DNA sequence: TGTGCCAGCAGCTTAGAGAGCGGGAGGGCCCATGAGCAGTTCTTC. Protein: CASSLESGRAHEQFF.

This clonotype was counted only a few times. J is TRBJ1-4 and V is TRBV7-2; TRBD1 matches 7 bases. CDR1 is SGHTA and CDR2 is FQGNSA in the germline V gene. The CDR3 is 14 residues long. V dropped 0 bases and J dropped 5; count of bases not matched to a gene: 0. The CDR3, as DNA: TGTGCCAGCAGCTTAGCCAGGGGGAATGAAAAACTGTTTTTT. Its protein is CASSLARGNEKLFF.

About this clonotype: A read error may be the cause here, since a much bigger clone is one base away. The V and J genes are TRBV7-2 and TRBJ2-7, with D unclear. Trimming removed 4 bases at V and 7 bases at J, with 11 bases between. The CDR3 consists of 12 residues. The germline V gene encodes CDR1 SGHTA and CDR2 FQGNSA. The CDR3 nucleotides are TGTGCCAGCAGCTCTCGTAGGGTTGAGCAGTACTTC. It translates to CASSSRRVEQYF.

The rearrangement joins TRBV12-3 or TRBV12-4 to TRBJ2-6; D gene ambiguous. CDR3 length: 13 amino acids. Trimming took off 6 bases at V and 2 bases at J, with 5 bases between the two ends. Here the CDR3 reads CASRPPGANVLTF. For the CDR3, the DNA is TGTGCCAGCAGACCCCCTGGGGCCAACGTCCTGACTTTC.

At least ten counts were recorded for this clonotype. One end of the junction is discordant with germline, which a read error may explain. The chain recombines TRBV2 with TRBJ2-5; a possible D gene is TRBD1 (6 bases). CDR3 length equals 14 residues. Germline CDR1 reads SNHLY; CDR2 reads FYNNEI. This chain's CDR3 is CARTVTGNQETQYF. The CDR3 DNA sequence: TGTGCCAGAACTGTCACAGGGAACCAAGAAACCCAGTACTTC. The variable domain in full, with the rest retrieved from reference TRBV2 and TRBJ2-5, is EPEVTQTPSHQVTQMGQEVILRCVPISNHLYFYWYRQILGQKVEFLVSFYNNEISEKSEIFDDQFSVERPDGSNFTLKIRSTKLEDSAMYFCARTVTGNQETQYFGPGTRLLVL.

As to this clonotype: A read error may explain this, as a much larger clone is one base away. The chain links TRBV6-2 or TRBV6-3 to TRBJ2-4; D is possibly TRBD1 (6 bases). The V and J ends lost 2 bases and 13 bases respectively, with 21 bases between them. The CDR3 spans 15 residues. Germline loops: CDR1 MNHEY, CDR2 SVGEGT. The chain's CDR3 is CASSYGRGLGEIQYF. CDR3 sequence (DNA): TGTGCCAGCAGTTACGGCAGGGGTCTGGGGGAGATCCAGTACTTC.

This chain joins TRBV29-1 and TRBJ1-1; no clear D. This CDR3 is built from 10 residues. V lost 6 bases to trimming and J lost 6 bases, with 8 bases between them. Per the germline V gene, CDR1 is SQVTM and CDR2 is ANQGSEA. As DNA, the CDR3 is TGCAGCGTGATGTTCGCTGAAGCTTTCTTT. It yields the protein CSVMFAEAFF.

The CDR3: CSALRPGHNNEQFF. CDR3 nucleotides: TGCAGTGCACTCAGACCGGGACATAACAATGAGCAGTTCTTC. The chain joins TRBV20-1 to TRBJ2-1; the D gene is possibly TRBD1 (6 bases). The CDR3 runs to 14 residues. V was shortened by 6 bases and J by 5 bases, with 17 bases between the two germline ends. Germline loops: CDR1 DFQATT, CDR2 SNEGSKA (reference sequence).

J is TRBJ1-4 and V is TRBV7-9; D may be TRBD1 (5 bases). Between the trimmed V and J ends, which lost 5 bases and 10 bases, there was a span of 29 bases. CDR1 and CDR2 (germline): SEHNR, FQNEAQ (reference sequence). This CDR3 contains 18 residues. CDR3 loop: CASSPAGTVKVLDAKLFF. The CDR3 nucleotides are TGTGCCAGCAGCCCGGCCGGGACTGTAAAAGTCCTGGATGCAAAACTGTTTTTT.

Notes on this clonotype: The junction shows a germline mismatch at one end, possibly a read error. The chain combines TRBV12-3 or TRBV12-4 with TRBJ2-1; TRBD2 matches 12 bases. This CDR3 contains 17 residues. Here the CDR3 reads CASSSRTSGMPYNKQFF. CDR3 coding DNA: TGTGCCAGCAGTTCAAGGACTAGCGGGATGCCCTACAATAAGCAGTTCTTC.

V is TRBV20-1 and J is TRBJ1-1, with D tentatively TRBD1 (6 bases). From germline, CDR1 is DFQATT and CDR2 SNEGSKA (reference sequence). Trimming stripped 2 bases from V and 5 bases from J, with 15 bases between. CDR3 length equals 14 residues. Written as DNA, the CDR3 is TGCAGTGCTAGATCCTACGGGGGGGCGACTGAAGCTTTCTTT. It encodes CSARSYGGATEAFF.